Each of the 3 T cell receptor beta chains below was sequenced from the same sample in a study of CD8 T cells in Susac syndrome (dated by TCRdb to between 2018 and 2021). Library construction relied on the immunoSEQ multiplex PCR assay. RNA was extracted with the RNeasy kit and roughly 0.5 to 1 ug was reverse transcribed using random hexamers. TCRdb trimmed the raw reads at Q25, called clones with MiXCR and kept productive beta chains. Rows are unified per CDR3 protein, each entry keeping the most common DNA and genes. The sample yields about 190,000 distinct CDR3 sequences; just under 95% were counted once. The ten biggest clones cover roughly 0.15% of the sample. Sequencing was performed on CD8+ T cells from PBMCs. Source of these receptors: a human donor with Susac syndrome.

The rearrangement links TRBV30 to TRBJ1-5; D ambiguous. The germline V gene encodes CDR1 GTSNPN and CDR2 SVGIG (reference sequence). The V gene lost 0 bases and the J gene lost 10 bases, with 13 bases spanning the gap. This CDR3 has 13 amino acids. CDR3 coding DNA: TGTGCCTGGAGTGTACAACCCGGCAGCCCCCAGCATTTT. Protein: CAWSVQPGSPQHF. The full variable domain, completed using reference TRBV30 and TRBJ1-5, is SQTIHQWPATLVQPVGSPLSLECTVEGTSNPNLYWYRQAAGRGLQLLFYSVGIGQISSEVPQNLSASRPQDRQFILSSKKLLLSDSGFYLCAWSVQPGSPQHFGDGTRLSIL.

The CDR3 region has the DNA TGCAGCGACCGGGACAGGGGCTCCTCCGGCTACACCTTC. This sequence encodes CSDRDRGSSGYTF. V is TRBV29-1 and J is TRBJ1-2, with TRBD1 matching over 10 bases. CDR1 is SQVTM and CDR2 is ANQGSEA in the germline V gene. V lost 7 bases, J lost 8 bases, and 10 bases stayed unmatched. The CDR3 runs to 13 residues.

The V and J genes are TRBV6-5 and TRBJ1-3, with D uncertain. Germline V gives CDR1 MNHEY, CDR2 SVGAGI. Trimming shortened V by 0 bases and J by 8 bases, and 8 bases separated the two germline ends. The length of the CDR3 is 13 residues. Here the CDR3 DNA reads TGTGCCAGCAGTTACTCTTACCTGGACACCATATATTTT. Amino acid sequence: CASSYSYLDTIYF.